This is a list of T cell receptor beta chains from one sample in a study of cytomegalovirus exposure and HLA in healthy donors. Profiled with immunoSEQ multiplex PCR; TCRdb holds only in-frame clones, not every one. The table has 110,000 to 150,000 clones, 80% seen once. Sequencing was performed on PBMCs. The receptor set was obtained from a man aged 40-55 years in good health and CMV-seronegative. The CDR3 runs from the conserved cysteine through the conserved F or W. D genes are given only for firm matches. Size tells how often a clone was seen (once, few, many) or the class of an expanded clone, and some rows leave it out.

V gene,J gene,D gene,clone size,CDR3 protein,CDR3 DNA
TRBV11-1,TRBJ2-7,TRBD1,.,CASSRTGGEQYF,TGTGCCAGCAGCCGGACAGGGGGCGAGCAGTACTTC
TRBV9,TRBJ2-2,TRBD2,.,CASSVVVAGGTGELFF,TGTGCCAGCAGCGTAGTTGTAGCGGGGGGAACCGGGGAGCTGTTTTTT
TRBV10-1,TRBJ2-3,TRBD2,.,CASSESSGGTDTQYF,TGCGCCAGCAGTGAGTCTAGCGGGGGTACAGATACGCAGTATTTT
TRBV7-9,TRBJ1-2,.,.,CASSSDKDYVGYTF,TGTGCCAGCAGCTCGGACAAGGACTATGTTGGCTACACCTTC
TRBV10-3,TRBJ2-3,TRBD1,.,CAISRQGSRGDTQYF,TGTGCCATCAGCCGACAGGGGTCCCGAGGAGATACGCAGTATTTT
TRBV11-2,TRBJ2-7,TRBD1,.,CASSFPGQGYYEQYF,TGTGCCAGCAGCTTCCCTGGACAGGGATACTACGAGCAGTACTTC
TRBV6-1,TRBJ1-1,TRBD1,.,CASSPEQGVNTEAFF,TGTGCCAGCAGTCCCGAACAGGGGGTGAACACTGAAGCTTTCTTT
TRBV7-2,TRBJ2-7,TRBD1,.,CASSSDRGPQYEQYF,TGTGCCAGCAGCTCGGACAGGGGCCCACAGTACGAGCAGTACTTC
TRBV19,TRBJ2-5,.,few,CASSPLGSAETQYF,TGTGCCAGTAGTCCCTTGGGCTCTGCAGAGACCCAGTACTTC
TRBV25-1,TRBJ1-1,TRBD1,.,CASTHRDRVF,TGTGCCAGCACCCACCGGGACAGGGTATTT
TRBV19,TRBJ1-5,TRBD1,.,CASSRDREAQPQHF,TGTGCCAGTAGTCGCGACAGGGAAGCTCAGCCCCAGCATTTT
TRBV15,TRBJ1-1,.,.,CATSKQGNTEAFF,TGTGCCACCAGCAAACAGGGGAACACTGAAGCTTTCTTT
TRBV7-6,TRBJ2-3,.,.,CASSLVDLDGFSTDTQYF,TGTGCCAGCAGCTTAGTGGACTTAGACGGTTTCAGCACAGATACGCAGTATTTT
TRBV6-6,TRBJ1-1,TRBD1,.,CASKLQGENTEAFF,TGTGCCAGCAAACTACAGGGGGAGAACACTGAAGCTTTCTTT
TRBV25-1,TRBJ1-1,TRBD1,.,CASSEGTGLITEAFF,TGTGCCAGCAGTGAAGGGACAGGGTTGATCACTGAAGCTTTCTTT
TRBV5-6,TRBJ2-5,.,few,CASSLAGVYQETQYF,TGTGCCAGCAGCTTGGCCGGGGTGTACCAAGAGACCCAGTACTTC
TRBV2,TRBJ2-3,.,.,CASSVTDTQYF,TGTGCCAGCAGTGTAACAGATACGCAGTATTTT
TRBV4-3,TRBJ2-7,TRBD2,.,CASSQERSGGASEQYF,TGCGCCAGCAGCCAAGAGAGAAGCGGGGGGGCCTCGGAGCAGTACTTC
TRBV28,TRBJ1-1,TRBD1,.,CASSVRGQGVVFKLNTEAFF,TGTGCCAGCAGTGTAAGGGGACAGGGGGTTGTGTTTAAGCTGAACACTGAAGCTTTCTTT
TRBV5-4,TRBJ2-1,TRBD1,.,CASSLGQGAYNEQFF,TGTGCCAGCAGCTTAGGGCAGGGGGCATACAATGAGCAGTTCTTC
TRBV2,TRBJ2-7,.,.,CASTQRQAYEQYF,TGTGCCAGCACCCAACGGCAGGCCTACGAGCAGTACTTC
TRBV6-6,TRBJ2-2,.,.,CASSYSWGGTGELFF,TGTGCCAGCAGTTACTCGTGGGGAGGCACCGGGGAGCTGTTTTTT
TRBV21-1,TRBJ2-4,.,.,CASSVKGLIKNIQYF,TGTGCCAGCAGCGTTAAGGGGCTAATCAAAAACATTCAGTACTTC
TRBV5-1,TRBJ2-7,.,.,CASSQSYEQYF,TGCGCCAGCAGCCAGTCCTACGAGCAGTACTTC
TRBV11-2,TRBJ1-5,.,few,CASSQGRTASSNQPQHF,TGTGCCAGCAGCCAAGGTCGAACAGCTTCTAGCAATCAGCCCCAGCATTTT
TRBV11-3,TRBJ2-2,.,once,CASSPRRDGELFF,TGTGCCAGCAGCCCCCGGCGGGACGGGGAGCTGTTTTTT
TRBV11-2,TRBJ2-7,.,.,CASSFRGANPYEQYF,TGTGCCAGCAGCTTCAGGGGGGCGAACCCCTACGAGCAGTACTTC
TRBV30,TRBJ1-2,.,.,CAWSVWEGYGYTF,TGTGCCTGGAGTGTCTGGGAGGGCTATGGCTACACCTTC
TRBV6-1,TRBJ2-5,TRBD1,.,CASSEDRGSGTQYF,TGTGCCAGCAGTGAGGACAGGGGTTCAGGGACCCAGTACTTC
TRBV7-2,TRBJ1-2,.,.,CASSFPETTLYGYTF,TGTGCCAGCAGCTTTCCCGAGACAACTCTTTATGGCTACACCTTC
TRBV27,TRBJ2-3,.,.,CASSPNVRQHTDTQYF,TGTGCCAGCAGTCCCAACGTGAGACAACACACAGATACGCAGTATTTT
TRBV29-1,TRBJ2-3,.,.,CSGESGTDTQYF,TGCAGCGGCGAATCGGGCACAGATACGCAGTATTTT
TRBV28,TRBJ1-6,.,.,CASSFGGSYNSPLHF,TGTGCCAGCAGTTTCGGAGGTTCCTATAATTCACCCCTCCACTTT
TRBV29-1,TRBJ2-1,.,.,CSVETGRDEQFF,TGCAGCGTTGAAACAGGGCGCGATGAGCAGTTCTTC
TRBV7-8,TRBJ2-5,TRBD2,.,CASRKLAGGLQETQYF,TGTGCCAGCAGGAAACTAGCGGGGGGGCTTCAAGAGACCCAGTACTTC
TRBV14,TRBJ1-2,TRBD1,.,CASSQTGVHYGYTF,TGTGCCAGCAGCCAAACAGGGGTTCACTATGGCTACACCTTC
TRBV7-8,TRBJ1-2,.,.,CASSLEGRDYGYTF,TGTGCCAGCAGCTTAGAGGGCAGGGACTATGGCTACACCTTC
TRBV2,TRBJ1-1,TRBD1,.,CASRKDRVDTEAFF,TGTGCCAGCAGGAAGGACAGGGTGGACACTGAAGCTTTCTTT
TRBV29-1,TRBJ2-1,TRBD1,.,CSVAGTVAFSYNEQFF,TGCAGCGTTGCTGGGACAGTCGCTTTCTCCTACAATGAGCAGTTCTTC
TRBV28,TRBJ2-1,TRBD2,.,CASSLGRTSRPSNEQFF,TGTGCCAGCAGTTTGGGCCGGACTAGTAGGCCTTCCAATGAGCAGTTCTTC
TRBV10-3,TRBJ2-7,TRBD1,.,CAISGQGATGEQYF,TGTGCCATCAGTGGACAGGGGGCAACGGGCGAGCAGTACTTC
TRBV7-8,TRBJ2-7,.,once,CASSLALGGQGYEQYF,TGTGCCAGCAGCTTAGCGCTGGGTGGCCAGGGCTACGAGCAGTACTTC
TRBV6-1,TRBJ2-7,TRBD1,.,CASSEAGTGAYEQYF,TGTGCCAGCAGTGAAGCAGGGACAGGGGCGTACGAGCAGTACTTC
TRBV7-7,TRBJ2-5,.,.,CASSLGRNQETQYF,TGTGCCAGCAGCTTAGGCAGAAACCAAGAGACCCAGTACTTC
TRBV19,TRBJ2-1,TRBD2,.,CASSISPVSGGAYNEQFF,TGTGCCAGTAGTATCTCTCCAGTTAGCGGGGGGGCCTACAATGAGCAGTTCTTC
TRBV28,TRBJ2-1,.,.,CASSFAVRGNEQFF,TGTGCCAGCAGTTTCGCGGTGCGGGGCAATGAGCAGTTCTTC
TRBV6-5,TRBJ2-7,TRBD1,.,CATQRDRAAYEQYF,TGTGCCACCCAGCGGGACAGGGCCGCCTACGAGCAGTACTTC
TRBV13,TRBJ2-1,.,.,CASSPGYNEQFF,TGTGCCAGCAGCCCGGGCTACAATGAGCAGTTCTTC